What follows are 29 T cell receptor beta chains derived from one specimen sequenced in a study of shared clonotypes between healthy human individuals. Measured with immunoSEQ multiplex PCR; TCRdb has only the in-frame clones, and not every one. The repertoire holds approximately 640,000 clones, with more than 70% as singletons. Sample: memory CD4+ T cells sorted from blood. Noted subset: CD45RA-negative fraction. The receptors come from a woman aged 25 to 39 in good health.

This clone came up a few times. The chain links TRBV6-6 to TRBJ1-1, with unresolved D. The germline V gene has CDR1 MNHNY and CDR2 SVGAGI (reference sequence). The CDR3 has 12 residues. V was cut by 1 base and J by 10 bases, with 10 bases left in between. The CDR3 sequence: CASSYLGAGAFF. The DNA for the CDR3 is TGTGCCAGCAGTTACTTGGGCGCTGGAGCTTTCTTT.

CDR3 amino acids: CSAAGGAIGSSYEQYF. The CDR3 nucleotides read TGCAGCGCTGCGGGGGGAGCCATAGGGAGCTCCTACGAGCAGTACTTC. J is TRBJ2-7 and V is TRBV29-1; 8 bases fit TRBD2. The V gene's germline CDR1 is SQVTM and CDR2 ANQGSEA. J gave up 0 bases and V 7 bases, and 14 bases lay outside the gene matches. The CDR3 is 16 residues long.

The chain links TRBV5-4 to TRBJ2-2; 12 bases align to TRBD2. The CDR3 is 17 amino acids. Unmatched junction bases numbered 5, after V lost 1 base and J lost 4 bases. CDR1 and CDR2 from the germline V gene are SGHNT and YYREEE (reference sequence). The CDR3 nucleotides read TGTGCCAGCAGCTTGAAGACTAGCGGGAGCGGCACCGGGGAGCTGTTTTTT. Amino acids: CASSLKTSGSGTGELFF.

This rearrangement joins TRBV6-5 to TRBJ2-5; D gene uncertain. With 2 bases removed from V and 5 bases from J, the gap between germline ends came to 15 bases. The germline CDR1 and CDR2 sequences are MNHEY and SVGAGI. The CDR3 is 15 residues long. In DNA, the CDR3 is TGTGCCAGCAGTTACCGCCCCTCGGCGGCGGAGACCCAGTACTTC. Protein: CASSYRPSAAETQYF.

The chain is built from TRBV2 and TRBJ2-2, with a tentative D call TRBD2 (5 bases). CDR3 length equals 12 residues. Germline V gene sequence: CDR1 SNHLY, CDR2 FYNNEI. V gave up 6 bases and J gave up 9 bases, with 11 bases separating them. The CDR3 sequence is CASSGEGRELFF. For the CDR3, the DNA is TGTGCCAGCAGCGGAGAGGGTCGGGAGCTGTTTTTT.

The sample holds a few counts of this clone. The chain uses TRBV27 and TRBJ2-7; 7 bases match TRBD1. Germline V lookup: CDR1 MNHEY, CDR2 SMNVEV (reference sequence). The trim removed 7 bases at V and 5 bases at J, leaving 8 bases unmatched. The length of the CDR3 is 13 residues. DNA of the CDR3: TGTGCCAGCAAGAGGGGGCAACGCAACGAGCAGTACTTC. It translates to CASKRGQRNEQYF.

The genes are TRBV5-6 and TRBJ2-7; no reliable D call. Germline V gene sequence: CDR1 SGHDT, CDR2 YYEEEE. This CDR3 contains 11 residues. Trimming cost V 4 bases and J 3 bases, with 5 bases left between them. The CDR3 protein is CASSRDYEQYF. The CDR3 DNA reads TGTGCCAGCAGCCGAGACTACGAGCAGTACTTC.

The chain recombines TRBV18 with TRBJ2-7, with D unresolved. Per the germline V gene, CDR1 is KGHSH and CDR2 is LQKENI. The CDR3 has 13 amino acids. The V end lost 2 bases, the J end lost 4 bases, and 9 bases lay between the germline ends. The CDR3 sequence: CASSPLGLYEQYF. Here the CDR3 DNA reads TGTGCCAGCTCACCATTAGGATTATACGAGCAGTACTTC.

This clone was seen a handful of times. The chain has TRBV25-1 and TRBJ2-2; D remains unclear. With 1 base removed from V and 4 bases from J, the gap between germline ends came to 10 bases. The CDR3 has 15 amino acids. Per germline, CDR1 MGHDK and CDR2 SYGVNS. CDR3 bases: TGTGCCAGCAGTGAATTCGGCAGATTCACCGGGGAGCTGTTTTTT. It specifies CASSEFGRFTGELFF.

The CDR3 region has the DNA TGTGCCAGCTCACAGGGCGGTCTCTACGAGCAGTACTTC. Protein product: CASSQGGLYEQYF. This chain joins TRBV18 and TRBJ2-7; unclear D gene. Between the trimmed V and J ends, which lost 4 bases and 3 bases, there was a span of 10 bases. The CDR3 consists of 13 residues. Germline V gives CDR1 KGHSH, CDR2 LQKENI.

Concerning this clone: Additional DNA sequences in this sample encode the identical CDR3. This rearrangement joins TRBV19 to TRBJ1-5; TRBD1 is a possible D gene (6 bases). Germline loops: CDR1 LNHDA, CDR2 SQIVND (reference sequence). There are 13 residues in the CDR3. The germline V and J ends were trimmed by 6 bases and 7 bases, with 13 bases remaining between them. The CDR3 loop reads CASSNQGGQPQHF. CDR3 DNA: TGTGCCAGTAGCAATCAAGGGGGGCAGCCCCAGCATTTT.

The chain links TRBV28 to TRBJ1-1, with D tentatively TRBD1 (5 bases). Germline V gives CDR1 MDHEN, CDR2 SYDVKM. The CDR3 totals 14 residues. V dropped 3 bases and J dropped 11 bases, with 19 bases sitting between them. The CDR3 is CASSFPGGGRLAFF. The CDR3 bases are TGTGCCAGCAGTTTCCCCGGGGGAGGGAGGTTGGCTTTCTTT.

This chain joins TRBV6-1 and TRBJ1-5; weak D call: TRBD1 (6 bases). Per germline, CDR1 MNHNS and CDR2 SASEGT. Trimming took off 4 bases at V and 6 bases at J, with 16 bases between the two ends. CDR3 size: 15 residues. The CDR3 spells CASSARGRGVQPQHF. CDR3 DNA sequence: TGTGCCAGCAGTGCTCGGGGTAGGGGGGTTCAGCCCCAGCATTTT.

This clone was seen more than once but under ten times. The same CDR3 arises from other DNA sequences in this sample as well. The CDR3 loop is CASSSGQPQHF. DNA for the CDR3: TGTGCCAGCAGTTCGGGCCAGCCCCAGCATTTT. The chain recombines TRBV6-6 with TRBJ1-5, with unresolved D. The V and J ends lost 4 bases and 7 bases respectively, with 5 bases between them. CDR3 length: 11 amino acids. Germline CDR1 is MNHNY and CDR2 is SVGAGI (reference sequence).

This clone has only a few counts. The genes are TRBV5-6 and TRBJ2-7; D not resolved. V dropped 7 bases and J dropped 2 bases, with 13 bases sitting between them. Germline CDR1 reads SGHDT; CDR2 reads YYEEEE. The CDR3 sequence is 13 residues long. CDR3 DNA: TGTGCCAGCGAGTCGGCTAGGGCCTACGAGCAGTACTTC. Translated, it gives CASESARAYEQYF. Full variable domain (missing parts from reference TRBV5-6 and TRBJ2-7): DAGVTQSPTHLIKTRGQQVTLRCSPKSGHDTVSWYQQALGQGPQFIFQYYEEEERQRGNFPDRFSGHQFPNYSSELNVNALLLGDSALYLCASESARAYEQYFGPGTRLTVT.

This clone was counted between two and nine times. The V gene is TRBV28, the J gene TRBJ2-7; 11 bases line up with TRBD1. This CDR3 is 15 amino acids long. Trimming at V came to 3 bases and at J to 5 bases, leaving 6 bases not matched to a gene. Per the germline V gene, CDR1 is MDHEN and CDR2 is SYDVKM. The CDR3 loop reads CASSLVGQGANEQYF. Here the CDR3 DNA reads TGTGCCAGCAGTTTGGTTGGACAGGGGGCGAACGAGCAGTACTTC.

The rearrangement uses TRBV12-5 and TRBJ1-1; no clear D gene. The length of the CDR3 is 13 residues. Germline loops: CDR1 LGHNT, CDR2 FRNRAP. Trimming removed 3 bases at V and 5 bases at J, with 10 bases between. This CDR3 reads CASGFSGWTEAFF. The CDR3 DNA follows: TGTGCTAGTGGTTTCTCGGGGTGGACTGAAGCTTTCTTT.

The chain couples TRBV7-9 to TRBJ1-4; the D gene is possibly TRBD1 (5 bases). Trimming removed 6 bases at V and 7 bases at J, with 18 bases between. This CDR3 is 15 amino acids long. CDR1 SEHNR and CDR2 FQNEAQ come from the germline V gene (reference sequence). CDR3 in DNA: TGTGCCAGCAGTCTTCTCGGGGGGGAGGCTGAAAAACTGTTTTTT. Translation gives CASSLLGGEAEKLFF.

V gene TRBV29-1 combines with J gene TRBJ2-3; D might be TRBD1 or TRBD2, each matching 5 bases. Germline CDR1 is SQVTM and CDR2 is ANQGSEA. The CDR3 contains 12 residues. V lost 4 bases, J lost 10 bases, and 15 bases lay in between. The CDR3 bases are TGCAGCGTTGTTGGGACCCAGGAAGCGCAGTATTTT. This gives the protein CSVVGTQEAQYF.

The chain uses TRBV5-1 and TRBJ2-1; 10 nucleotides line up with TRBD2. V lost 5 bases, J lost 10 bases, and 9 bases stayed unmatched. CDR1 is SGHRS and CDR2 is YFSETQ in the germline V gene. The CDR3 totals 14 residues. CDR3 amino acids: CASSGLAGEGEQFF. In DNA form, the CDR3 reads TGCGCCAGCAGTGGGCTAGCGGGAGAAGGGGAGCAGTTCTTC.

This clone was seen a handful of times. The chain employs TRBV5-1 and TRBJ2-7, with D perhaps matching TRBD1 or TRBD2 (6 bases each). Germline V lookup: CDR1 SGHRS, CDR2 YFSETQ. The CDR3 contains 15 residues. The V end lost 8 bases, the J end lost 0 bases, and 18 bases lay between the germline ends. CDR3 nucleotide sequence: TGCGCCAGTGAGGGGGTTAGCGGAGGCTCCTACGAGCAGTACTTC. It specifies CASEGVSGGSYEQYF. Filled out from reference TRBV5-1 and TRBJ2-7, the complete variable domain reads KAGVTQTPRYLIKTRGQQVTLSCSPISGHRSVSWYQQTPGQGLQFLFEYFSETQRNKGNFPGRFSGRQFSNSRSEMNVSTLELGDSALYLCASEGVSGGSYEQYFGPGTRLTVT.

This clone has more than one count but fewer than ten. The chain joins TRBV18 to TRBJ2-7; 9 nucleotides align to TRBD2. Germline V gene data show CDR1 as KGHSH and CDR2 as LQKENI. This CDR3 is 14 amino acids long. V lost 4 bases, J lost 3 bases, and 4 bases stayed unmatched. The CDR3 DNA follows: TGTGCCAGCTCACTAGCGGGAGAAGGCTACGAGCAGTACTTC. It is translated as CASSLAGEGYEQYF.

The V gene is TRBV4-2, the J gene TRBJ2-2; 10 bases match TRBD2. Germline CDR1 LGHNA, CDR2 YNFKEQ. Trimming cost V 3 bases and J 4 bases; bases outside gene matches: 5. CDR3 length: 16 amino acids. CDR3 region: CASSHTTSGFTGELFF. CDR3 DNA sequence: TGTGCCAGCAGCCATACGACTAGCGGGTTCACCGGGGAGCTGTTTTTT.

V is TRBV4-1 and J is TRBJ2-7; the D is unclear. Trimming took off 4 bases at V and 0 bases at J, with 16 bases between the two ends. The CDR3 is 16 residues long. The germline V gene encodes CDR1 MGHRA and CDR2 YSYEKL. CDR3 DNA sequence: TGCGCCAGCAGCCCACAATCCTCTAGAGTCTCCTACGAGCAGTACTTC. This sequence encodes CASSPQSSRVSYEQYF.

This clone came up a few times. The chain uses TRBV28 and TRBJ1-1; TRBD1 aligns across 12 bases. CDR3 length: 17 residues. Looked up from germline, CDR1 is MDHEN and CDR2 is SYDVKM. The junction had 11 bases not matched to a gene; V was cut back by 6 bases and J by 3 bases. The CDR3 DNA reads as TGTGCCAGCAGATTACTCCGGGACAGGGGGCGCCACACTGAAGCTTTCTTT. This translates into CASRLLRDRGRHTEAFF.

Ten or more counts support this clone. The chain employs TRBV4-2 and TRBJ2-7; TRBD2 matches at 12 bases. V shed 4 bases and J 8 bases; nucleotides not matched to a gene: 12. In germline, CDR1 is LGHNA, CDR2 YNFKEQ. There are 16 residues in the CDR3. DNA for the CDR3: TGTGCCAGCAGCCCGTACGGGACTAGCGGGTCCCCGCAGCAGTACTTC. Protein: CASSPYGTSGSPQQYF.

This chain uses TRBV27 with TRBJ1-2, with D possibly being TRBD1 (5 bases). CDR3 length: 15 residues. Germline-derived CDR1 and CDR2 are MNHEY and SMNVEV (reference sequence). With 3 bases removed from V and 8 bases from J, the gap between germline ends came to 19 bases. CDR3 sequence: CASSFLSGVGEGYTF. The CDR3 DNA reads as TGTGCCAGCAGTTTTTTGTCGGGGGTTGGAGAGGGCTACACCTTC.

A remark on this clone: This sample also contains other DNA sequences that code for the same CDR3. The V gene is TRBV5-1, the J gene TRBJ2-7; 13 nucleotides align to TRBD2. The CDR3 runs to 14 residues. Germline CDR1 is SGHRS and CDR2 is YFSETQ. J was trimmed by 6 bases and V by 2 bases; bases with no gene match: 2. CDR3: CASSLGTSGIEQYF. Here the CDR3 DNA reads TGCGCCAGCAGCTTAGGGACTAGCGGGATCGAGCAGTACTTC.

This sequence joins TRBV5-1 and TRBJ2-1; weak D call: TRBD1 (6 bases). This CDR3 has 17 amino acids. Germline CDR1 SGHRS, CDR2 YFSETQ. The V and J ends lost 1 base and 0 bases respectively, with 14 bases between them. The CDR3 spells CASSLIPGQLSYNEQFF. The CDR3 DNA sequence: TGCGCCAGCAGCTTGATACCCGGACAGCTCTCCTACAATGAGCAGTTCTTC.